This passage covers 14 T cell receptor beta chains from one sample sequenced in a study of blood T cell repertoires in COVID-19. Libraries were prepared by immunoSEQ multiplex PCR; TCRdb keeps only in-frame clonotypes and omits some of them. This sample yields some 180,000 clones, of which more than 80% are seen a single time; more than 5.5% belongs to the top ten. The source material was PBMCs or T cells enriched from blood (not recorded which). The source of these receptors is a man aged 35 to 55 who had recovered from COVID-19.

This rearrangement joins TRBV11-1 to TRBJ1-1; no reliable D call. The CDR3 loop spans 12 amino acids. The germline V and J ends were trimmed by 0 bases and 11 bases, with 10 bases remaining between them. The V gene's germline CDR1 is SGHAT and CDR2 FQDESV (reference sequence). This chain's CDR3 is CASSLAETAAFF. The CDR3, as DNA: TGTGCCAGCAGCTTAGCGGAGACGGCCGCTTTCTTT.

This rearrangement joins TRBV24-1 to TRBJ2-7; maybe TRBD1 (5 bases). Between the trimmed V and J ends, which lost 4 bases and 0 bases, there was a span of 21 bases. The germline V gene encodes CDR1 KGHDR and CDR2 SFDVKD. The CDR3 contains 18 residues. The CDR3 here is CATSDRPGPSKSSYEQYF. The CDR3 DNA follows: TGTGCCACCAGTGACCGTCCAGGGCCCTCGAAAAGCTCCTACGAGCAGTACTTC.

This chain uses TRBV6-5 with TRBJ2-7; a possible D gene is TRBD2 (6 bases). The germline gives CDR1 MNHEY, CDR2 SVGAGI. The V gene lost 5 bases and the J gene lost 4 bases, with 18 bases spanning the gap. The CDR3 runs 15 residues. CDR3 nucleotide sequence: TGTGCCAGCAGTACCGGACGGGAGCCTCTATACGAGCAGTACTTC. Translated: CASSTGREPLYEQYF.

This sequence joins TRBV7-9 and TRBJ2-3, with TRBD2 matching over 9 bases. Germline assignment: CDR1 SEHNR and CDR2 FQNEAQ (reference sequence). V dropped 8 bases and J dropped 0; count of bases not matched to a gene: 3. The CDR3 is 14 residues long. The CDR3 region has the DNA TGTGCCAGCGCGGGACTAGCTAGCACAGATACGCAGTATTTT. This sequence encodes CASAGLASTDTQYF. The variable domain in full, with the rest retrieved from reference TRBV7-9 and TRBJ2-3, is DTGVSQNPRHKITKRGQNVTFRCDPISEHNRLYWYRQTLGQGPEFLTYFQNEAQLEKSRLLSDRFSAERPKGSFSTLEIQRTEQGDSAMYLCASAGLASTDTQYFGPGTRLTVL.

V and J are TRBV30 and TRBJ2-1; tentative D call: TRBD1 (5 bases). The germline CDR1 and CDR2 sequences are GTSNPN and SVGIG (reference sequence). This CDR3 contains 12 residues. Trimming stripped 3 bases from V and 13 bases from J, with 16 bases between. This CDR3 is CAWSLQVLEQFF. CDR3 nucleotide sequence: TGTGCCTGGAGCCTACAGGTTTTAGAACAGTTCTTC.

The chain combines TRBV28 with TRBJ2-5; 11 bases are shared with TRBD1. The CDR3 totals 14 residues. The germline V gene encodes CDR1 MDHEN and CDR2 SYDVKM. Unmatched junction bases numbered 1, after V lost 5 bases and J lost 2 bases. In DNA form, the CDR3 reads TGTGCCAGCAGTCGGGACAGGGGGCAAGAGACCCAGTACTTC. Translating gives CASSRDRGQETQYF.

The genes are TRBV28 and TRBJ1-1, with TRBD1 matching 7 bases. Trimming took 6 bases from V and 2 from J; bases not matched to a gene: 9. The CDR3 loop spans 15 amino acids. In germline, CDR1 is MDHEN, CDR2 SYDVKM. The CDR3 coding sequence is TGTGCCAGCAGCCTTCCGGGACAGCTAAACACTGAAGCTTTCTTT. It is translated as CASSLPGQLNTEAFF.

The gene calls are TRBV6-5 and TRBJ1-2, with 8 bases that match TRBD1. With V trimmed by 0 bases and J by 5 bases, 5 bases remained unmatched. CDR1 MNHEY and CDR2 SVGAGI come from the germline V gene. There are 15 residues in the CDR3. CDR3 protein: CASSYSSGGAYGYTF. CDR3 coding DNA: TGTGCCAGCAGTTACTCTTCAGGGGGCGCTTATGGCTACACCTTC.

The chain uses TRBV18 and TRBJ2-2; 9 bases fit TRBD1. This CDR3 has 16 residues. Germline loops: CDR1 KGHSH, CDR2 LQKENI. V shed 6 bases and J 8 bases; nucleotides not matched to a gene: 13. The CDR3 loop reads CASSSGTGKISGELFF. The CDR3 coding sequence is TGTGCCAGCTCTTCCGGGACAGGGAAAATTTCAGGGGAGCTGTTTTTT.

V is TRBV10-3 and J is TRBJ2-5; weak D call: TRBD2 (6 bases). Germline CDR1 ENHRY, CDR2 SYGVKD. V dropped 3 bases and J dropped 4 bases, with 15 bases sitting between them. The CDR3 loop spans 15 amino acids. In DNA form, the CDR3 reads TGTGCCATCAGTGACGGGGGTTCGGTTGCAGAGACCCAGTACTTC. This encodes CAISDGGSVAETQYF.

This clone was picked up a small number of times. This same CDR3 is encoded by further DNA sequences in the sample. This sequence joins TRBV9 and TRBJ1-1; D is undetermined. The CDR3 is 13 residues long. The germline CDR1 and CDR2 sequences are SGDLS and YYNGEE. Trimming cost V 0 bases and J 5 bases, with 8 bases left between them. CDR3 nucleotides: TGTGCCAGCAGCGTAGGGTCCGGGACTGAAGCTTTCTTT. Translation: CASSVGSGTEAFF.

The gene calls are TRBV18 and TRBJ2-1; D not resolved. The CDR3 length is 14 residues. Germline CDR1 and CDR2: KGHSH and LQKENI. V shed 0 bases and J shed 8 bases, with 11 bases lying between them. The CDR3 loop reads CASSPPGTRYEQFF. CDR3 nucleotide sequence: TGTGCCAGCTCACCACCGGGCACAAGGTATGAGCAGTTCTTC.

The J gene is TRBJ1-3, the V gene TRBV6-5; D remains ambiguous. V was pared by 8 bases and J by 0 bases, with 11 bases between. The CDR3 is 14 amino acids. Germline loops: CDR1 MNHEY, CDR2 SVGAGI. The CDR3 region is CASGGRGSGNTIYF. For the CDR3, the DNA is TGTGCCAGCGGCGGACGGGGCTCTGGAAACACCATATATTTT.

This clone was recorded only once. The chain uses TRBV3-1 (or the pseudogene TRBV3-2) and TRBJ2-4, with D tentatively TRBD1 (5 bases). The CDR3 is 12 residues long. Germline V gene sequence: CDR1 LGHDT, CDR2 YNNKEL (reference sequence). V dropped 3 bases and J dropped 5 bases, with 5 bases sitting between them. CDR3 coding DNA: TGTGCCAGCAGCCAGACAGAAAACATTCAGTACTTC. Translation gives CASSQTENIQYF.